This T cell receptor beta chain was observed in a study of cytomegalovirus exposure and HLA in healthy donors. PCR used 60 Vbeta primers and 13 Jbeta primers. Original analysis: The count from a later analysis was 70 million to 85 million unique TCR beta chains, 9 million to 12 million of them shared. Method: immunoSEQ multiplex PCR; TCRdb's copy keeps in-frame clones and lacks some. V and J calls and clone size are as listed in that table; D and trimming were resolved from the DNA. The table includes around 94,000 clones, more than 60% detected once. The origin of this receptor is a man younger than 45 in good health and CMV-seronegative. The sample was PBMCs.

In DNA form, the CDR3 reads TGTGCCAGCACTACCGGGACAGGGATTTCACCCCTCCACTTT. This sequence encodes CASTTGTGISPLHF. This chain uses TRBV6-6 with TRBJ1-6, with TRBD1 matching over 9 bases. The CDR3 contains 14 residues. Trimming cost V 7 bases and J 9 bases; bases outside gene matches: 7. Germline V gene data show CDR1 as MNHNY and CDR2 as SVGAGI (reference sequence).